This TCR beta chain came from a study of monozygotic twins with inflammatory bowel disease. Each TCR library consumed about 3,700 ng of total RNA. In eight separate reactions per sample, cDNA was generated. Molecular identifiers with 6-nucleotide sample barcodes were added during cDNA synthesis via template switching. From the 5' RACE reads, TCRdb lists one entry per CDR3 protein and no DNA. In total, the table holds about 110,000 distinct CDR3 sequences. Germline V gene sequence: CDR1 SGHRS, CDR2 YFSETQ. There are 16 residues in the CDR3. The receptor's source is a human donor with ulcerative colitis or Crohn's disease, or a healthy co-twin of an affected twin (not recorded which). Input material: blood. The rearrangement joins TRBV5-1 to TRBJ2-7. CDR3 residues: CASSLGATGNNYEQYF.